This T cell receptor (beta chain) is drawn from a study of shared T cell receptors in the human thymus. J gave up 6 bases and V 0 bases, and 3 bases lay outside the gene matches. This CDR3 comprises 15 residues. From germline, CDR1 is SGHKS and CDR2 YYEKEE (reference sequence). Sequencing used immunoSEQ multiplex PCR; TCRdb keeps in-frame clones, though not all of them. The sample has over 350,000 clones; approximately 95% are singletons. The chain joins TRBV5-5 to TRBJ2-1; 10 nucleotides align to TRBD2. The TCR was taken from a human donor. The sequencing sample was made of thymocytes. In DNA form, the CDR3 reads TGTGCCAGCAGCTTGGCTAGCGGGAGTTCCAATGAGCAGTTCTTC. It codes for CASSLASGSSNEQFF.